The next 11 T cell receptor beta chains were all read from a single sample in a study of OX40 agonist ivuxolimab in advanced cancers. Profiled with immunoSEQ multiplex PCR; TCRdb holds only in-frame clones, not every one. Here the sample spans 65,000 or so clones, around 84% being singletons. This material consisted of CD4+ or CD8+ T cells sorted from blood, taken in a trial of the OX40 agonist ivuxolimab. These receptors all stem from an adult with an advanced solid tumor such as melanoma, head and neck, liver or kidney cancer.

The rearrangement links TRBV7-2 to TRBJ2-6; D unresolved. Germline V gives CDR1 SGHTA, CDR2 FQGNSA. The CDR3 consists of 15 residues. Trimming removed 2 bases at V and 0 bases at J, with 5 bases between. CDR3 residues: CASSLRLSGANVLTF. The CDR3 region has the DNA TGTGCCAGCAGCTTACGGCTCTCTGGGGCCAACGTCCTGACTTTC.

CDR3 bases: TGTGCCAGCAGCCCCACCACGAGGGGAGAGCAGTACTTC. Its protein is CASSPTTRGEQYF. V and J are TRBV6-5 and TRBJ2-7; D is tentatively TRBD1 or TRBD2 (5 bases each). Germline V gene lookup returns CDR1 MNHEY and CDR2 SVGAGI. With 6 bases removed from V and 7 bases from J, the gap between germline ends came to 16 bases. This CDR3 is 13 amino acids long.

The CDR3 loop is CASSLSRGSSYEQYF. CDR3 sequence (DNA): TGTGCCAGCAGCCTCTCGCGGGGATCCTCCTACGAGCAGTACTTC. The J gene is TRBJ2-7, the V gene TRBV11-2; a possible D gene is TRBD2 (6 bases). The CDR3 extends over 15 amino acids. CDR1 and CDR2 from the germline V gene are SGHAT and FQNNGV. V dropped 5 bases and J dropped 0 bases, with 14 bases sitting between them.

The sample holds one count of this clone. This same CDR3 is encoded by further DNA sequences in the sample. This chain connects TRBV27 to TRBJ2-2; 7 bases agree with TRBD1. The junction had 0 bases not matched to a gene; V was cut back by 2 bases and J by 6 bases. Germline lookup yields CDR1 MNHEY and CDR2 SMNVEV (reference sequence). The CDR3 consists of 13 residues. The CDR3 protein is CASSLQGAGELFF. Written as DNA, the CDR3 is TGTGCCAGCAGTTTACAGGGGGCCGGGGAGCTGTTTTTT.

This clone was picked up a small number of times. The gene calls are TRBV7-9 and TRBJ1-5; TRBD1 matches 8 bases. The CDR3 has 17 residues. The germline V gene encodes CDR1 SEHNR and CDR2 FQNEAQ (reference sequence). V lost 5 bases to trimming and J lost 7 bases; unmatched junction nucleotides: 16. The CDR3 loop reads CASSNYRTGTVGQPQHF. In nucleotides, the CDR3 is TGTGCCAGCAGCAACTACAGGACAGGGACTGTTGGGCAGCCCCAGCATTTT.

The chain has TRBV19 and TRBJ1-4; perhaps TRBD1 as D (6 bases). Between the trimmed V and J ends, which lost 7 bases and 11 bases, there was a span of 17 bases. The germline V gene has CDR1 LNHDA and CDR2 SQIVND (reference sequence). The CDR3 spans 13 residues. CDR3 protein: CASNRDGGRKLFF. The CDR3 region has the DNA TGTGCCAGTAACAGGGACGGGGGTAGGAAACTGTTTTTT. Looking up the rest from reference TRBV19 and TRBJ1-4 gives the full variable domain: DGGITQSPKYLFRKEGQNVTLSCEQNLNHDAMYWYRQDPGQGLRLIYYSQIVNDFQKGDIAEGYSVSREKKESFPLTVTSAQKNPTAFYLCASNRDGGRKLFFGSGTQLSVL.

This clone has more than one count but fewer than ten. The CDR3 loop is CASSQDRTSTDTQYF. The CDR3 DNA follows: TGTGCCAGCAGTCAGGACAGGACAAGCACAGATACGCAGTATTTT. The V call is TRBV2, the J call TRBJ2-3; the match to TRBD1 covers 7 bases. Germline V gene sequence: CDR1 SNHLY, CDR2 FYNNEI. The CDR3 totals 15 residues. Trimming at V came to 5 bases and at J to 0 bases, leaving 5 bases not matched to a gene. Full variable domain (missing parts from reference TRBV2 and TRBJ2-3): EPEVTQTPSHQVTQMGQEVILRCVPISNHLYFYWYRQILGQKVEFLVSFYNNEISEKSEIFDDQFSVERPDGSNFTLKIRSTKLEDSAMYFCASSQDRTSTDTQYFGPGTRLTVL.

The chain uses TRBV5-1 and TRBJ1-5; D uncertain. The CDR3 has 14 amino acids. The germline V gene has CDR1 SGHRS and CDR2 YFSETQ. Trimming stripped 0 bases from V and 4 bases from J, with 8 bases between. CDR3 sequence reads: CASSLGPNNQPQHF. The CDR3 DNA reads TGCGCCAGCAGCTTGGGGCCAAATAATCAGCCCCAGCATTTT.

The chain joins TRBV4-1 to TRBJ2-5, with a tentative D call TRBD1 (5 bases). The germline gives CDR1 MGHRA, CDR2 YSYEKL. The V end lost 6 bases, the J end lost 5 bases, and 19 bases lay between the germline ends. The CDR3 length is 15 residues. This chain's CDR3 is CASRTAQGSGETQYF. The CDR3 bases are TGCGCCAGCAGGACGGCGCAGGGTAGTGGGGAGACCCAGTACTTC.

The DNA of the CDR3 is TGCAGCGTTACCGTCTCTGGAAACACCATATATTTT. Protein sequence: CSVTVSGNTIYF. This sequence joins TRBV29-1 and TRBJ1-3; D unresolved. Germline assignment: CDR1 SQVTM and CDR2 ANQGSEA. The CDR3 covers 12 residues. Trimming pared 5 bases from V and 0 bases from J, leaving 5 bases between.

This clone has a single count. The chain recombines TRBV5-4 with TRBJ1-1; possibly TRBD1 for D (5 bases). The CDR3 runs to 13 residues. Deletions cut 0 bases from V and 11 bases from J, with 14 bases between. CDR1 SGHNT and CDR2 YYREEE come from the germline V gene (reference sequence). CDR3 region: CASSLGGGARAFF. CDR3 in DNA: TGTGCCAGCAGCTTGGGTGGTGGGGCGCGGGCTTTCTTT.